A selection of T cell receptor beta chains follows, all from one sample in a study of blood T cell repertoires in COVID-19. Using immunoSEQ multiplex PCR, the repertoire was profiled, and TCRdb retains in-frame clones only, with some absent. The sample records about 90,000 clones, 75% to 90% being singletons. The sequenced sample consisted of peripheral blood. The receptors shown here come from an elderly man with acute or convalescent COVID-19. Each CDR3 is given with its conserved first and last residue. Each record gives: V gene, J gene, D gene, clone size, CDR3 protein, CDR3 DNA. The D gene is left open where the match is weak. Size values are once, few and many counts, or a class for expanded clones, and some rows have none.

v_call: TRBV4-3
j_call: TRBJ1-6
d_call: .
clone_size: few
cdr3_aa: CASSQDRAYNSPLHF
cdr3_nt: TGCGCCAGCAGCCAAGACAGGGCCTATAATTCACCCCTCCACTTT

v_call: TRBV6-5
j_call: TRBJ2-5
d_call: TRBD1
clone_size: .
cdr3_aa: CASSYSGTAPQETQYF
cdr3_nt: TGTGCCAGCAGTTACTCAGGGACAGCCCCTCAAGAGACCCAGTACTTC

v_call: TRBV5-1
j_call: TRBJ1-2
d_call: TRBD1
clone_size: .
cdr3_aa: CASSLTSDRDGYTF
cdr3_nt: TGCGCCAGCAGCTTGACCTCGGACAGGGATGGCTACACCTTC

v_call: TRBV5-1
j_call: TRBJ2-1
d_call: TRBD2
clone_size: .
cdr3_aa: CASSFQTSGRNPFF
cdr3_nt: TGCGCCAGCAGCTTTCAAACTAGCGGGAGGAATCCGTTCTTC

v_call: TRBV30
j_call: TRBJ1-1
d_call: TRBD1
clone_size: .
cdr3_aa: CAWSGTGTFTEAFF
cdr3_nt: TGTGCCTGGAGTGGGACAGGAACATTCACTGAAGCTTTCTTT

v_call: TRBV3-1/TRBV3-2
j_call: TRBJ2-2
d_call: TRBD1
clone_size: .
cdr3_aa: CASSRQGQGAGTGELFF
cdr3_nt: TGTGCCAGCAGCCGACAGGGACAGGGGGCGGGCACCGGGGAGCTGTTTTTT

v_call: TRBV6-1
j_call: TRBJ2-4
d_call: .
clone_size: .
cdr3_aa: CASSDTYSGLAKNIQYF
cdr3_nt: TGTGCCAGCAGTGACACCTACAGCGGTTTGGCCAAAAACATTCAGTACTTC

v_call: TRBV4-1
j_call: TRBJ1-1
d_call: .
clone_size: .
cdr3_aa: CASSLLTTVNTEAFF
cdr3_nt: TGCGCCAGCAGCCTATTAACGACAGTGAACACTGAAGCTTTCTTT

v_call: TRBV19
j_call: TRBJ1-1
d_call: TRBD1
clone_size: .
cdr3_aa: CASRQGGQLNTEAFF
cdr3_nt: TGTGCCAGCCGCCAAGGGGGACAGCTGAACACTGAAGCTTTCTTT

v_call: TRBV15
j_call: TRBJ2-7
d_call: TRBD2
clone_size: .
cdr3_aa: CATSRGGTAGVEQYF
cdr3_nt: TGTGCCACCAGCAGAGGGGGTACGGCGGGAGTCGAGCAGTACTTC

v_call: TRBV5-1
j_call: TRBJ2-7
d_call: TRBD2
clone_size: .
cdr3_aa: CASRGGSYEQYF
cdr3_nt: TGCGCCAGCAGAGGCGGGAGCTACGAGCAGTACTTC

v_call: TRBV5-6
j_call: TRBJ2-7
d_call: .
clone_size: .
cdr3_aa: CASSLVPSTGAYEQYF
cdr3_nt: TGTGCCAGCAGCTTGGTCCCCTCTACGGGAGCCTACGAGCAGTACTTC

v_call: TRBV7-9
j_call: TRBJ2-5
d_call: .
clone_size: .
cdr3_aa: CASSITQETQYF
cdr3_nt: TGTGCCAGCAGCATCACTCAAGAGACCCAGTACTTC

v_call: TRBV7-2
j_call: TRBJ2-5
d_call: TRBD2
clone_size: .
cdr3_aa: CASSPLAGESFGTQYF
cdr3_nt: TGTGCCAGCAGCCCTCTAGCGGGAGAGTCCTTTGGGACCCAGTACTTC

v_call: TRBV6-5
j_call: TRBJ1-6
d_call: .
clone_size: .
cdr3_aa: CASSRGQSNSPLHF
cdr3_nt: TGTGCCAGCAGTCGTGGACAGTCCAATTCACCCCTCCACTTT

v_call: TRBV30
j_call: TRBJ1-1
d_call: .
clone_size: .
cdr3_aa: CAWRSSGAEAFF
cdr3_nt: TGTGCCTGGAGGAGTTCAGGGGCTGAAGCTTTCTTT

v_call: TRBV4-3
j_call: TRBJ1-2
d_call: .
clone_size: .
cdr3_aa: CASSPGSKIGDGVSGYTF
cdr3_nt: TGCGCCAGCAGCCCCGGGAGTAAAATAGGGGATGGGGTATCTGGCTACACCTTC

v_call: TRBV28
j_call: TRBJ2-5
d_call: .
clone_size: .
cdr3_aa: CASSFPQAPPETQYF
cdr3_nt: TGTGCCAGCAGTTTCCCCCAGGCCCCCCCGGAGACCCAGTACTTC

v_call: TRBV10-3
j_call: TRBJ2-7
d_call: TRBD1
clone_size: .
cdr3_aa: CAISPGQGHEQYF
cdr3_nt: TGTGCCATCAGTCCCGGACAGGGCCACGAGCAGTACTTC

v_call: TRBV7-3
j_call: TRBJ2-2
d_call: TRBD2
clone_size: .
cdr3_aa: CASSSPGLAAGELFF
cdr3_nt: TGTGCCAGCAGCTCCCCGGGACTAGCCGCCGGGGAGCTGTTTTTT

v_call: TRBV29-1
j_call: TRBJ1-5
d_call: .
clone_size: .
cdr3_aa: CSVVLQGIDNQPQHF
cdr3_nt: TGCAGCGTTGTCCTTCAGGGTATAGACAATCAGCCCCAGCATTTT

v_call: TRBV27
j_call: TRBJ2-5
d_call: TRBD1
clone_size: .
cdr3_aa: CASNWTGVEKETQYF
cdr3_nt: TGTGCCAGCAACTGGACAGGGGTAGAGAAAGAGACCCAGTACTTC

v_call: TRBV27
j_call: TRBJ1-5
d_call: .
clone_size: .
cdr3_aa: CASSLSGGAQPQHF
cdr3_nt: TGTGCCAGCAGTTTATCCGGGGGGGCTCAGCCCCAGCATTTT

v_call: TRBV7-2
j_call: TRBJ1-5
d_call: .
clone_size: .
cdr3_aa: CASSPRGSNQPQHF
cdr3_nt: TGTGCCAGCAGTCCACGGGGGAGCAATCAGCCCCAGCATTTT

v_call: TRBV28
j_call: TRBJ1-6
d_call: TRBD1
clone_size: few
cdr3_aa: CASSFTGGIRTYNSPLHF
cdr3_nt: TGTGCCAGCAGTTTTACAGGGGGCATCAGGACCTATAATTCACCCCTCCACTTT

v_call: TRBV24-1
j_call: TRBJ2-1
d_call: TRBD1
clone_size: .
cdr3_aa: CATSDRPGTGVDTEQFF
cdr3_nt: TGTGCCACCAGTGATCGCCCCGGGACAGGGGTCGATACTGAGCAGTTCTTC

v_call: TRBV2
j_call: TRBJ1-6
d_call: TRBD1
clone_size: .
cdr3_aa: CATKLQGDYNSPLHF
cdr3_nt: TGTGCCACAAAGCTACAGGGGGACTATAATTCACCCCTCCACTTT

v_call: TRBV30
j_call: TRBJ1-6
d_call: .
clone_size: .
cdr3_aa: CAWSVLRPREGSPLHF
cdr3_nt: TGTGCCTGGAGTGTCCTCCGACCCAGGGAGGGTTCACCCCTCCACTTT

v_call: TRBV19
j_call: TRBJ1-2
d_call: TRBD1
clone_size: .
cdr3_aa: CASSPPQGQGLFGYTF
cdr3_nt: TGTGCCAGTAGTCCTCCACAGGGACAGGGCCTATTCGGCTACACCTTC

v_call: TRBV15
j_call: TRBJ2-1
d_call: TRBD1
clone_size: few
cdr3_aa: CATSPDRGREQFF
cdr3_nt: TGTGCCACCAGTCCGGACAGGGGGCGTGAGCAGTTCTTC

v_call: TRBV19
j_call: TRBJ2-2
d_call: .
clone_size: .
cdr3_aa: CASSLQGNTGELFF
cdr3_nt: TGTGCCAGTAGTTTACAGGGGAACACCGGGGAGCTGTTTTTT

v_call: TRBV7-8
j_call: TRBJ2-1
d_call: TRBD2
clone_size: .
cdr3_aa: CASSLAQSGTYNEQFF
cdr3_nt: TGTGCCAGCAGCTTAGCGCAGAGCGGGACCTACAATGAGCAGTTCTTC

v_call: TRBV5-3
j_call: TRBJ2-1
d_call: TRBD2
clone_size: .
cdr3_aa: CARSYRLAGGGYEQFF
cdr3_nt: TGTGCCAGAAGCTACCGACTAGCGGGAGGAGGTTATGAGCAGTTCTTC

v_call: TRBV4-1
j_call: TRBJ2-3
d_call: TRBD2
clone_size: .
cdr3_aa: CASSQDRRTSGFSSTDTQYF
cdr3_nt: TGCGCCAGCAGCCAAGATCGGCGGACTAGCGGCTTCTCTAGCACAGATACGCAGTATTTT

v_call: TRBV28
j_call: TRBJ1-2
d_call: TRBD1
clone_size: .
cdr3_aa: CASSLPGQGARGYTF
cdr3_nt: TGTGCCAGCAGTTTGCCGGGACAGGGGGCGCGGGGCTACACCTTC

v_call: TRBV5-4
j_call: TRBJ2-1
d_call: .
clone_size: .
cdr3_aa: CASSLVAQPVEQFF
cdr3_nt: TGTGCCAGCAGCTTGGTAGCGCAACCTGTTGAGCAGTTCTTC

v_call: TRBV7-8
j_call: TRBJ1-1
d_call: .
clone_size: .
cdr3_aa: CASSLERGGTEAFF
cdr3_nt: TGTGCCAGCAGCTTAGAAAGGGGTGGCACTGAAGCTTTCTTT

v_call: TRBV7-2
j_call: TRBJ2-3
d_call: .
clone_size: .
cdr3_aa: CASSSDSRTQYF
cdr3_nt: TGTGCCAGCAGCTCGGACAGTCGTACGCAGTATTTT

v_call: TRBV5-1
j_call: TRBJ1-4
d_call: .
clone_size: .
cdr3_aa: CASSPGEAANEKLFF
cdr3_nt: TGCGCCAGCAGCCCCGGGGAGGCGGCTAATGAAAAACTGTTTTTT

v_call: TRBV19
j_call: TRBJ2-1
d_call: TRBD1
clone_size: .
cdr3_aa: CASSIGTGGNEQFF
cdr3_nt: TGTGCCAGTAGTATAGGAACAGGGGGGAATGAGCAGTTCTTC

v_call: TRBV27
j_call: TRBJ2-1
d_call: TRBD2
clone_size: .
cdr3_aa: CASRSSGRAYNEQFF
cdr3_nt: TGTGCCAGCAGATCCAGCGGGAGGGCCTACAATGAGCAGTTCTTC

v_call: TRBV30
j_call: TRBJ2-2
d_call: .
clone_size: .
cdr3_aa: CAWRDTGYTGELFF
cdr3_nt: TGTGCCTGGAGGGATACAGGGTATACCGGGGAGCTGTTTTTT

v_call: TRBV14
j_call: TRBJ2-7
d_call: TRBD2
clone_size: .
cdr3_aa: CASSQAHGLAGGGQYF
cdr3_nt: TGTGCCAGCAGCCAAGCACATGGACTAGCGGGAGGAGGGCAGTACTTC

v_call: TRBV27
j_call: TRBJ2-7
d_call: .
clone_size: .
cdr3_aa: CASSRGERYAYEQYF
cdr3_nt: TGTGCCAGCAGTCGCGGCGAGCGGTACGCCTACGAGCAGTACTTC

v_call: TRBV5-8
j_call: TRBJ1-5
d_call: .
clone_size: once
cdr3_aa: CATGGGPNPSNQPQHF
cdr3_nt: TGTGCCACCGGGGGGGGACCAAACCCAAGCAATCAGCCCCAGCATTTT

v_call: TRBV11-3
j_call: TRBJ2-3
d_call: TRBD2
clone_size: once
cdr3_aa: CASSLAGGGADTQYF
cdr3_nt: TGTGCCAGCAGCCTAGCGGGAGGAGGGGCAGATACGCAGTATTTT

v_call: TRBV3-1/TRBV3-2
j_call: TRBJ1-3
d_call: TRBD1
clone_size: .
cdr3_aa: CASSHSPGQGNTIYF
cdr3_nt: TGTGCCAGCAGCCACTCCCCGGGACAGGGAAACACCATATATTTT

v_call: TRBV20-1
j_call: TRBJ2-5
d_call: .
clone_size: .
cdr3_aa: CSASGRIQETQYF
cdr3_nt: TGCAGTGCTAGTGGGCGGATCCAAGAGACCCAGTACTTC

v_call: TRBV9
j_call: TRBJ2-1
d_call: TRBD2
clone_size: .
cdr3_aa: CASSVAARGSSYNEQFF
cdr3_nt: TGTGCCAGCAGCGTAGCCGCCCGCGGGAGCTCCTACAATGAGCAGTTCTTC

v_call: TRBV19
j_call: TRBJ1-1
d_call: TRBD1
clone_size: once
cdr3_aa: CASSRTGTVNTEAFF
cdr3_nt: TGTGCCAGTAGTAGAACCGGGACAGTGAACACTGAAGCTTTCTTT